One TCR beta chain is described in this entry. Its cognate antigen is unknown. Samples came from healthy bone marrow donors. The data belong to a study of cytomegalovirus exposure and HLA in healthy donors. Study at large: Researchers previously reported finding 117 million unique TCR beta sequences from about 200 million T cells.

General observations from the study: With further analysis later on, most CMV-associated TCR beta chains appeared HLA-restricted. Solely CMV serostatus was available to characterize immune exposure.

60 Vbeta and 13 Jbeta primers were used in PCR. TCRdb's copy holds only in-frame clones and misses some; the assay was immunoSEQ multiplex PCR. The table lists about 210,000 clones, roughly 80% of them singletons. Per germline, CDR1 SGHTA and CDR2 FQGNSA. The CDR3 loop spans 15 amino acids. The trim removed 5 bases at V and 6 bases at J, leaving 9 bases unmatched. The sequence was obtained from a man aged 30 to 39 in good health and CMV-seronegative. The genes are TRBV7-2 and TRBJ2-2; 7 bases map to TRBD1. The sequenced sample consisted of PBMCs. The CDR3 region has the DNA TGTGCCAGCAGCCCAGGACAGGCCCCCTCCGGGGAGCTGTTTTTT. It encodes CASSPGQAPSGELFF. Variable domain in full (rest from reference TRBV7-2 and TRBJ2-2): GAGVSQSPSNKVTEKGKDVELRCDPISGHTALYWYRQSLGQGLEFLIYFQGNSAPDKSGLPSDRFSAERTGGSVSTLTIQRTQQEDSAVYLCASSPGQAPSGELFFGEGSRLTVL.